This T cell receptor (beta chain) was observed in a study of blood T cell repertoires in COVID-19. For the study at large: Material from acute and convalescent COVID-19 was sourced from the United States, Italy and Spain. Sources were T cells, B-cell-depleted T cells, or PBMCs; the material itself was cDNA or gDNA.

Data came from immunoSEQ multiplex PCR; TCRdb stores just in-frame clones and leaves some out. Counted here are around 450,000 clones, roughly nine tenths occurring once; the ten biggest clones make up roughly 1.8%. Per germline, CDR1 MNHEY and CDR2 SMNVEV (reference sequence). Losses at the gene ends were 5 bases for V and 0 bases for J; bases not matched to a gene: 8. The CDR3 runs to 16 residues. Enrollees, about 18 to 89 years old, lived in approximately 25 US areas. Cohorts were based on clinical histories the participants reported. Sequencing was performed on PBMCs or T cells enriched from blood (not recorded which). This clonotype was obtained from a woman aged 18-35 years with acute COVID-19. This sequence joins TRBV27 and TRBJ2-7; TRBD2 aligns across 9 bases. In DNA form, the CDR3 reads TGTGCCAGCAGTCCACTCGGCGGGAGGGTCTCCTACGAGCAGTACTTC. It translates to CASSPLGGRVSYEQYF.